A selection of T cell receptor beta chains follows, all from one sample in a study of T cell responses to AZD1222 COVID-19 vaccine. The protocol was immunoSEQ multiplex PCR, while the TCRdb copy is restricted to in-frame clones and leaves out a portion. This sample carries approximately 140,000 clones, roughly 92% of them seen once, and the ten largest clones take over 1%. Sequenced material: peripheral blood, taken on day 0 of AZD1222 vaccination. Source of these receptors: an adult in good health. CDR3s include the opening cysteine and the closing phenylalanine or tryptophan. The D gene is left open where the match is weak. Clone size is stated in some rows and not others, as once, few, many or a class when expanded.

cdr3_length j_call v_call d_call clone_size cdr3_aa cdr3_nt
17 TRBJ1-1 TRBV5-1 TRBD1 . CASSRAGQGAGGTEAFF TGCGCCAGCAGCCGGGCGGGACAGGGGGCAGGAGGCACTGAAGCTTTCTTT
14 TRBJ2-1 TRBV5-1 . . CASSSRVENNEQFF TGCGCCAGCAGCTCCCGGGTCGAGAACAATGAGCAGTTCTTC
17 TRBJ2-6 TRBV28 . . CASSPRTARSGANVLTF TGTGCCAGCAGCCCCCGGACTGCTCGCTCTGGGGCCAACGTCCTGACTTTC
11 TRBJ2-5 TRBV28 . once CASSFWETQYF TGTGCCAGCAGTTTTTGGGAGACCCAGTACTTC
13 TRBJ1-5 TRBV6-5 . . CAVGRQPTGAQHF TGTGCCGTCGGGCGGCAACCAACAGGAGCCCAGCATTTT
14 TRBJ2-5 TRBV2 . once CASSAGEGRETQYF TGTGCCAGCAGTGCAGGGGAGGGCCGGGAGACCCAGTACTTC
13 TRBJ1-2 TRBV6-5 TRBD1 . CASRITGAYGYTF TGTGCCAGCAGGATAACAGGGGCCTATGGCTACACCTTC
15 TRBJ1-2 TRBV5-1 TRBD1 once CASSPDRGGLYGYTF TGCGCCAGCAGCCCGGACAGGGGAGGGCTCTATGGCTACACCTTC
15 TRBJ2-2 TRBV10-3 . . CAISENSGFAGELFF TGTGCCATCAGTGAGAATTCAGGGTTCGCCGGGGAGCTGTTTTTT
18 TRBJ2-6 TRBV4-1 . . CASSQEAAQSSGANVLTF TGCGCCAGCAGCCAAGAGGCAGCCCAGTCGTCTGGGGCCAACGTCCTGACTTTC
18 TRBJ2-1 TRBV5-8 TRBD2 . CASSSVGTSGSSYNEQFF TGTGCCAGCAGCTCGGTCGGGACTAGCGGGAGCTCCTACAATGAGCAGTTCTTC
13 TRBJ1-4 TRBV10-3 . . CAISETGREELFF TGTGCCATCAGTGAAACAGGGCGGGAGGAACTGTTTTTT
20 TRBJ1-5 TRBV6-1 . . CASSEPFYEARHTLNQPQHF TGTGCCAGCAGTGAACCTTTTTACGAAGCAAGACATACTCTTAATCAGCCCCAGCATTTT
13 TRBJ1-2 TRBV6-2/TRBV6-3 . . CAGSQDLSYGYTF TGTGCCGGCAGCCAAGACCTAAGCTATGGCTACACCTTC
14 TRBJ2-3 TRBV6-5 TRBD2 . CASTSGGASDTQYF TGTGCCAGCACTAGCGGGGGGGCTTCTGATACGCAGTATTTT
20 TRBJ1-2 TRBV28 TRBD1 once CASSPPGTGSGGWVRRGYTF TGTGCCAGCAGTCCGCCGGGGACAGGATCTGGAGGCTGGGTTCGGCGTGGCTACACCTTC
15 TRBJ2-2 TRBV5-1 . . CASSLTPSSDGELFF TGCGCCAGCAGCTTGACTCCCTCTAGCGACGGGGAGCTGTTTTTT
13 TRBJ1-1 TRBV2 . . CASRQGAPTEAFF TGTGCCAGCAGGCAGGGCGCACCCACTGAAGCTTTCTTT
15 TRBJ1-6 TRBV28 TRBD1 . CASSSGTGDNSPLHF TGTGCCAGCAGTTCCGGAACAGGGGATAATTCACCCCTCCACTTT
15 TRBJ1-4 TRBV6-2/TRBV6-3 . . CASSYSVTTNEKLFF TGTGCCAGCAGTTACTCCGTGACGACTAATGAAAAACTGTTTTTT
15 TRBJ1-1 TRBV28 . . CASSLGEWGADEAFF TGTGCCAGCAGTTTGGGCGAATGGGGGGCGGATGAAGCTTTCTTT
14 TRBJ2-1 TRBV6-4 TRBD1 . CASSGEGGWDEQFF TGTGCCAGCAGTGGGGAAGGGGGCTGGGATGAGCAGTTCTTC
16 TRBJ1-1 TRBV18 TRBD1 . CASSPQSQGARTEAFF TGTGCCAGCTCACCACAATCACAGGGGGCGCGAACTGAAGCTTTCTTT
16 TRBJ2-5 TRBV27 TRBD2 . CASSPRTSGTQETQYF TGTGCCAGCAGTCCGCGGACTAGCGGGACCCAAGAGACCCAGTACTTC
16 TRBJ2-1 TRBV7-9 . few CASSLPFQGLYNEQFF TGTGCCAGCAGCTTACCTTTCCAGGGTCTTTACAATGAGCAGTTCTTC
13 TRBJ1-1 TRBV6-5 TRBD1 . CATRDRGNTEAFF TGTGCCACCCGAGACAGGGGTAACACTGAAGCTTTCTTT
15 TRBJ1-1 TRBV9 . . CASSVFPVGNTEAFF TGTGCCAGCAGCGTGTTTCCGGTAGGGAACACTGAAGCTTTCTTT
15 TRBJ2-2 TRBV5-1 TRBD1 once CASSPGGINTGELFF TGCGCCAGCAGCCCAGGGGGCATTAACACCGGGGAGCTGTTTTTT
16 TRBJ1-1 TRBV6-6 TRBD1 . CASSAGTGLMNTEAFF TGTGCCAGCAGTGCCGGGACAGGGCTAATGAACACTGAAGCTTTCTTT
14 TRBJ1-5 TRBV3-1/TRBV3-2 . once CASSHHNRNQPQHF TGTGCCAGCAGCCACCACAACCGCAATCAGCCCCAGCATTTT
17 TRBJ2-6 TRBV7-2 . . CASSLVGSFSGANVLTF TGTGCCAGCAGCTTAGTCGGCAGCTTCTCTGGGGCCAACGTCCTGACTTTC
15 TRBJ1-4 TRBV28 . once CASSLWLLSREKLFF TGTGCCAGCAGTTTATGGCTACTGAGCAGAGAAAAACTGTTTTTT
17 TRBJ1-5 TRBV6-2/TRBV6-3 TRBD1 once CASSSRTGTGGTEPQHF TGTGCCAGCAGTTCTCGGACCGGGACAGGGGGCACGGAGCCCCAGCATTTT
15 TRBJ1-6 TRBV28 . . CASSSPRGGNSPLHF TGTGCCAGCAGTTCCCCGCGGGGGGGGAATTCACCCCTCCACTTT
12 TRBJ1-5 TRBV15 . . CATSLGNQPQHF TGTGCCACTAGCCTGGGCAATCAGCCCCAGCATTTT
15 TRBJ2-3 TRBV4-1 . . CASSQVVTATDTQYF TGCGCCAGCAGCCAAGTAGTCACAGCAACAGATACGCAGTATTTT
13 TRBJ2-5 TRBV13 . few CASSTPPLETQYF TGTGCCAGCAGCACTCCCCCGCTGGAGACCCAGTACTTC
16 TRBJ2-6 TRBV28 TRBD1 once CASSLQGMYGANVLTF TGTGCCAGCAGTCTACAGGGGATGTACGGGGCCAACGTCCTGACTTTC
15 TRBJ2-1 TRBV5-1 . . CASSLFVGTNNEQFF TGCGCCAGCAGCTTGTTCGTCGGGACAAACAATGAGCAGTTCTTC
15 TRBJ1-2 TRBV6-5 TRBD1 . CASRGQGVPGYGYTF TGTGCCAGCAGAGGACAGGGGGTACCAGGTTATGGCTACACCTTC
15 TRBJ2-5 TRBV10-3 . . CAISEFASGQETQYF TGTGCCATCAGTGAGTTCGCGAGCGGCCAAGAGACCCAGTACTTC
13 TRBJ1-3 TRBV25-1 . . CASSDPGGNTIYF TGTGCCAGCAGTGATCCGGGGGGAAACACCATATATTTT
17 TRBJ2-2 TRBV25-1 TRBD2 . CASSDGLAGDKNGELFF TGTGCCAGCAGTGACGGACTAGCGGGGGATAAAAACGGGGAGCTGTTTTTT
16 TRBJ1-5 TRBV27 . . CASRPGGWERDQPQHF TGTGCCAGCAGACCGGGGGGTTGGGAAAGGGATCAGCCCCAGCATTTT
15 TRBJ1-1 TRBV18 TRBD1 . CASSPSTGGGTEAFF TGTGCCAGCTCACCGTCAACAGGGGGCGGAACTGAAGCTTTCTTT
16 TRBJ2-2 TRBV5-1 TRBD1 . CASRLTGTGGPGELFF TGCGCCAGCAGATTGACCGGGACAGGGGGCCCCGGGGAGCTGTTTTTT